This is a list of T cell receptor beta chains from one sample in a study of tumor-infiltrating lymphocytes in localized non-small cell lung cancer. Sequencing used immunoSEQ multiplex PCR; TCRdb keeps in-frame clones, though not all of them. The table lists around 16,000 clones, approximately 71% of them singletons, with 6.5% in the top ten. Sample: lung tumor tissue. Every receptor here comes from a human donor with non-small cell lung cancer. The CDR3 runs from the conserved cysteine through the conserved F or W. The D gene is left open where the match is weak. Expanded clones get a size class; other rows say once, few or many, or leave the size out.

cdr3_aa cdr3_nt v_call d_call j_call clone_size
CASRSREDGELFF TGCGCCAGCAGGAGTAGGGAGGACGGGGAGCTGTTTTTT TRBV5-1 NA TRBJ2-2 NA
CATGPNTEAFF TGTGCCACGGGACCCAACACTGAAGCTTTCTTT TRBV10-3 NA TRBJ1-1 NA
CAWSVRGSGGYTF TGTGCCTGGAGTGTAAGGGGTTCGGGTGGCTACACCTTC TRBV30 NA TRBJ1-2 NA
CAWSRKAGSGWTEAFF TGTGCCTGGAGTAGGAAAGCAGGGTCGGGGTGGACTGAAGCTTTCTTT TRBV30 NA TRBJ1-1 NA
CASSQGLADYNEQFF TGCGCCAGCAGCCAGGGACTAGCGGACTACAATGAGCAGTTCTTC TRBV4-3 TRBD2 TRBJ2-1 NA
CASGLGNYNEQFF TGTGCCAGCGGGCTAGGGAATTACAATGAGCAGTTCTTC TRBV7-6 NA TRBJ2-1 few
CSVHRGGSYEQYF TGCAGCGTTCACAGGGGGGGCTCCTACGAGCAGTACTTC TRBV29-1 NA TRBJ2-7 NA
CASSRGPNTGELFF TGTGCCAGCAGCCGAGGACCGAACACCGGGGAGCTGTTTTTT TRBV5-4 NA TRBJ2-2 NA
CASSVERITYNEQFF TGTGCCAGCAGCGTAGAACGAATTACCTACAATGAGCAGTTCTTC TRBV9 NA TRBJ2-1 NA
CASSASPWTSGSRSGELFF TGTGCCAGCAGCGCTAGTCCTTGGACTAGCGGGAGTAGGTCCGGGGAGCTGTTTTTT TRBV9 TRBD2 TRBJ2-2 NA
CASSEAGEPNQPQHF TGTGCCAGCAGTGAAGCAGGAGAGCCCAATCAGCCCCAGCATTTT TRBV2 NA TRBJ1-5 NA
CASSLTLAGGEQYF TGCGCCAGCAGCTTAACACTAGCGGGAGGTGAGCAGTACTTC TRBV5-1 TRBD2 TRBJ2-5 NA
CASSPGALLETQYF TGTGCCAGCAGTCCGGGCGCCCTATTAGAGACCCAGTACTTC TRBV27 NA TRBJ2-5 once
CASSLPTSIISYNEQFF TGCGCCAGCAGTCTACCGACCTCGATTATCTCCTACAATGAGCAGTTCTTC TRBV5-1 NA TRBJ2-1 NA
CASSEGVLAGGFRNEQYF TGTGCCAGCAGTGAAGGAGTTTTAGCGGGAGGATTCCGGAACGAGCAGTACTTC TRBV25-1 TRBD2 TRBJ2-7 NA
CASSPTEGGEQYF TGTGCCAGCAGCCCAACAGAGGGGGGCGAGCAGTACTTC TRBV7-6 NA TRBJ2-7 NA
CASSSLAGADYEQYF TGTGCCAGCAGTTCGCTTGCGGGAGCCGACTACGAGCAGTACTTC TRBV6-5 TRBD2 TRBJ2-7 NA
CASSLDGEQGDGEQYF TGTGCCAGCAGCTTAGATGGGGAACAGGGAGACGGGGAGCAGTACTTC TRBV11-3 NA TRBJ2-7 NA
CASSQFTGSYQETQYF TGTGCCAGCAGCCAGTTTACAGGGAGCTATCAAGAGACCCAGTACTTC TRBV14 NA TRBJ2-5 once
CASSGTSGARDTQYF TGTGCCAGCTCAGGCACTAGCGGGGCTCGGGATACGCAGTATTTT TRBV18 TRBD2 TRBJ2-3 NA
CASSLRISNQPQHF TGTGCCAGCAGTCTACGGATCAGCAATCAGCCCCAGCATTTT TRBV28 NA TRBJ1-5 NA
CASSPGLAGVDTQYF TGTGCCAGCAGCCCGGGACTAGCGGGAGTAGATACGCAGTATTTT TRBV7-9 TRBD2 TRBJ2-3 NA
CASSGLPGYEQFF TGTGCCAGCAGTGGACTACCAGGGTATGAGCAGTTCTTC TRBV6-1 NA TRBJ2-1 few
CSVRSGLRTEAFF TGCAGCGTGAGATCAGGACTTCGCACTGAAGCTTTCTTT TRBV29-1 NA TRBJ1-1 NA
CASSYGVSEKLFF TGTGCCAGCAGTTACGGGGTATCAGAAAAACTGTTTTTT TRBV6-6 NA TRBJ1-4 NA
CASSLGQRQPQHF TGTGCCAGCAGCTTAGGCCAACGTCAGCCCCAGCATTTT TRBV7-2 NA TRBJ1-5 NA
CASSGTVNYGYTF TGTGCCAGCAGTGGGACAGTCAACTATGGCTACACCTTC TRBV27 TRBD1 TRBJ1-2 NA
CASSPQGGGTIYF TGTGCCAGCAGCCCACAGGGGGGGGGCACCATATATTTT TRBV7-6 TRBD1 TRBJ1-3 NA
CASSTAGTGVEKLFF TGTGCCAGCAGCACCGCCGGGACAGGGGTTGAAAAACTGTTTTTT TRBV7-9 TRBD1 TRBJ1-4 NA
CASSLGAIQETQYF TGTGCCAGCAGCTTAGGGGCTATTCAAGAGACCCAGTACTTC TRBV7-9 NA TRBJ2-5 once
CASNRDRNIHEQYF TGTGCCAGCAACCGGGACAGGAATATCCACGAGCAGTACTTC TRBV27 TRBD1 TRBJ2-7 NA
CASSSRGTGPQNTQYF TGTGCCAGCAGCTCCCGCGGGACTGGCCCCCAAAATACGCAGTATTTT TRBV7-8 NA TRBJ2-3 NA
CATVLDRAAEKLFF TGTGCCACCGTTCTGGACAGGGCGGCTGAAAAACTGTTTTTT TRBV15 TRBD1 TRBJ1-4 NA
CASSYYYEQYF TGTGCCAGCAGTTACTACTACGAGCAGTACTTC TRBV27 NA TRBJ2-7 NA
CASTGLHGYGYTF TGTGCCAGCACGGGCCTACATGGCTATGGCTACACCTTC TRBV5-6 NA TRBJ1-2 once